The 23 T cell receptor beta chains below all came from one sample that was sequenced in a study of post-analysis software for immune sequencing data. Study-level points and caveats: There were five TRBV segments more frequent in patients than controls, and TRBV5-6, TRBV5-1 and TRBV20-1 were among them.

Their specific antigens are unknown. cDNA libraries for TCR beta contained unique molecular identifiers. TCRdb ran MiXCR on the PCR reads and lists one entry per CDR3 protein. This table holds approximately 630,000 distinct CDR3 sequences, roughly three fifths found once. What was sequenced was blood. These receptors were collected from a girl aged 2-10 years with multiple sclerosis.

V usage is TRBV6-6 and J usage is TRBJ2-1; 8 positions agree with TRBD2. The germline V gene has CDR1 MNHNY and CDR2 SVGAGI (reference sequence). J was trimmed by 15 bases and V by 3 bases; bases with no gene match: 10. The CDR3 is made up of 13 amino acids. DNA of the CDR3: TGTGCCAGCAGTTATACTAGCGGCCATAATGGGTTCTTC. Protein: CASSYTSGHNGFF.

The chain carries TRBV6-6 and TRBJ2-1; D might be TRBD1 (5 bases). The CDR3 length is 13 residues. V lost 6 bases to trimming and J lost 4 bases, with 10 bases between them. CDR1 MNHNY and CDR2 SVGAGI come from the germline V gene (reference sequence). CDR3 protein: CASRRQGYNEQFF. The CDR3, as DNA: TGTGCCAGCAGACGCCAGGGTTACAATGAGCAGTTCTTC.

The chain has TRBV20-1 and TRBJ1-2, with D tentatively TRBD1 (5 bases). Deletions cut 5 bases from V and 1 base from J, with 14 bases between. This CDR3 has 14 amino acids. Germline V gene sequence: CDR1 DFQATT, CDR2 SNEGSKA (reference sequence). In nucleotides, the CDR3 is TGCAGTGCTCAAGGGGCTTCGCTTAACTATGGCTACACCTTC. It encodes CSAQGASLNYGYTF.

The CDR3 sequence: CASSFGGLVETQYF. CDR3 DNA sequence: TGTGCCAGCAGCTTCGGGGGGCTAGTGGAGACCCAGTACTTC. The V call is TRBV7-2, the J call TRBJ2-5; D perhaps matches TRBD2 (7 bases). Germline-derived CDR1 and CDR2 are SGHTA and FQGNSA. V shed 3 bases and J shed 5 bases, with 13 bases lying between them. The CDR3 length is 14 residues.

The chain employs TRBV7-2 and TRBJ2-3; 7 bases are a match to TRBD2. This CDR3 has 14 residues. The J segment lost 5 bases and the V segment lost 7 bases, leaving 9 bases of the junction unmatched. Germline lookup yields CDR1 SGHTA and CDR2 FQGNSA. The CDR3 reads CASTGTTLLDTQYF. The DNA for the CDR3 is TGTGCCAGCACGGGGACTACCCTCCTAGATACGCAGTATTTT. Full variable domain (remainder filled in from reference TRBV7-2 and TRBJ2-3): GAGVSQSPSNKVTEKGKDVELRCDPISGHTALYWYRQSLGQGLEFLIYFQGNSAPDKSGLPSDRFSAERTGGSVSTLTIQRTQQEDSAVYLCASTGTTLLDTQYFGPGTRLTVL.

The J gene is TRBJ2-1, the V gene TRBV10-1; D perhaps matches TRBD1 (6 bases). This CDR3 region has 14 residues. V was shortened by 2 bases and J by 7 bases, with 12 bases between the two germline ends. The germline CDR1 and CDR2 sequences are WNHNN and SYGVQD (reference sequence). The CDR3 reads CASSETGNENEQFF. CDR3 nucleotide sequence: TGCGCCAGCAGTGAGACAGGGAATGAAAATGAGCAGTTCTTC.

As for this clonotype: One end of the junction varies from germline; a read error may be responsible. In nucleotides, the CDR3 is TGTGCCAACAGCTTGGACAGGGGGGCCCATCATTCACCCCTCCACTTT. Residues: CANSLDRGAHHSPLHF. This chain links TRBV5-6 with TRBJ1-6, with 10 bases matching TRBD1. This CDR3 is 16 amino acids long. The germline V gene has CDR1 SGHDT and CDR2 YYEEEE.

The genes are TRBV6-5 and TRBJ2-2; unclear D gene. Germline V gene sequence: CDR1 MNHEY, CDR2 SVGAGI. Trimming pared 2 bases from V and 6 bases from J, leaving 10 bases between. The CDR3 is 14 residues long. This CDR3 is CASSYLGKAGELFF. Here the CDR3 DNA reads TGTGCCAGCAGTTACCTAGGGAAGGCCGGGGAGCTGTTTTTT.

The CDR3 DNA sequence: TGCGCCAGCAGCTTGGCACCAGGGGGCCCTAACAATGAGCAGTTCTTC. This codes for CASSLAPGGPNNEQFF. V is TRBV5-1 and J is TRBJ2-1, with 8 positions matching TRBD1. CDR3 length equals 16 residues. The V gene's germline CDR1 is SGHRS and CDR2 YFSETQ. Trimming at V came to 0 bases and at J to 5 bases, leaving 7 bases not matched to a gene.

A few counts support this clonotype. The rearrangement joins TRBV29-1 to TRBJ2-3; 9 bases are shared with TRBD1. J was trimmed by 5 bases and V by 6 bases; bases with no gene match: 9. This CDR3 has 14 residues. Per the germline V gene, CDR1 is SQVTM and CDR2 is ANQGSEA. The CDR3, as DNA: TGCAGCGTCGACCCGGGACAGGGATTAGATACGCAGTATTTT. Translation gives CSVDPGQGLDTQYF.

This clonotype was detected a few times. The gene calls are TRBV7-6 and TRBJ2-7; D is uncertain. Germline lookup yields CDR1 SGHVS and CDR2 FNYEAQ. CDR3 size: 14 residues. V lost 0 bases to trimming and J lost 0 bases, with 6 bases between them. The CDR3 reads CASSLAATSYEQYF. The CDR3, as DNA: TGTGCCAGCAGCTTAGCTGCAACCTCCTACGAGCAGTACTTC.

This clonotype was detected a few times. The chain carries TRBV12-3 or TRBV12-4 and TRBJ2-1; possible D gene TRBD2, 6 bases. Between the trimmed V and J ends, which lost 3 bases and 2 bases, there was a span of 11 bases. The CDR3 totals 15 residues. The CDR3 bases are TGTGCCAGCAGTTTGGAGGGCCCAGCCTACAATGAGCAGTTCTTC. Its translation: CASSLEGPAYNEQFF.

The chain joins TRBV20-1 to TRBJ2-3, with 14 bases that match TRBD2. This CDR3 region has 20 residues. Germline V gives CDR1 DFQATT, CDR2 SNEGSKA (reference sequence). V shed 1 base and J 4 bases; nucleotides not matched to a gene: 16. The CDR3 is CSARGLFGTSGRVGADTQYF. In nucleotides, the CDR3 is TGCAGTGCTAGAGGATTGTTTGGGACTAGCGGGAGAGTTGGCGCAGATACGCAGTATTTT.

This clonotype was seen only a few times. The rearrangement uses TRBV12-3 or TRBV12-4 and TRBJ1-2; 7 bases fit TRBD1. Trimming removed 6 bases from V and 4 bases from J; junction bases left unmatched: 8. The CDR3 sequence is 14 residues long. The CDR3 sequence: CASSPWGDSYGYTF. The CDR3, as DNA: TGTGCCAGCAGCCCTTGGGGGGACAGCTATGGCTACACCTTC.

The rearrangement links TRBV27 to TRBJ2-1; TRBD2 matches at 8 bases. Per the germline V gene, CDR1 is MNHEY and CDR2 is SMNVEV (reference sequence). The V segment lost 3 bases and the J segment 1 base; nucleotides outside the gene matches: 2. The length of the CDR3 is 15 residues. The CDR3 DNA reads TGTGCCAGCAGTTTCGGGGGGGCTTCCTACAATGAGCAGTTCTTC. Its protein product is CASSFGGASYNEQFF.

The V gene is TRBV5-1, the J gene TRBJ2-1, with TRBD2 matching 10 bases. Germline CDR1 reads SGHRS; CDR2 reads YFSETQ. This CDR3 contains 15 residues. With 4 bases clipped from V and 7 bases from J, the junction kept 8 bases outside the gene matches. CDR3 in DNA: TGCGCCAGCAGCCCAACTAGCGGGATAAAGAATGAGCAGTTCTTC. Protein product: CASSPTSGIKNEQFF.

This clonotype has a handful of counts. CDR3 residues: CASSPTAGGRNTQYF. The CDR3 coding sequence is TGTGCCAGCAGCCCCACCGCGGGCGGGAGAAATACGCAGTATTTT. V gene TRBV6-5 combines with J gene TRBJ2-3, with 7 bases lining up with TRBD2. CDR3 length: 15 amino acids. Germline CDR1 MNHEY, CDR2 SVGAGI. V shed 6 bases, J shed 7 bases, and the junction held 13 bases outside the gene matches.

The chain combines TRBV29-1 with TRBJ2-1; D possibly corresponds to TRBD1 (5 bases). Trimming removed 4 bases from V and 10 bases from J, with 11 bases in between. This CDR3 spans 11 amino acids. Germline CDR1 is SQVTM and CDR2 is ANQGSEA. This CDR3 reads CSVGQPYEQFF. CDR3 nucleotides: TGCAGCGTTGGACAGCCCTACGAGCAGTTCTTC.

This chain links TRBV7-6 with TRBJ1-5; 8 positions agree with TRBD1. The CDR3 runs 15 residues. Germline CDR1 and CDR2: SGHVS and FNYEAQ. V shed 2 bases and J 6 bases; nucleotides not matched to a gene: 6. The CDR3 sequence is CASSLSNRGGQPQHF. The CDR3 DNA reads TGTGCCAGCAGCTTATCGAACAGGGGGGGTCAGCCCCAGCATTTT. Full variable domain (remainder filled in from reference TRBV7-6 and TRBJ1-5): GAGVSQSPRYKVTKRGQDVALRCDPISGHVSLYWYRQALGQGPEFLTYFNYEAQQDKSGLPNDRFSAERPEGSISTLTIQRTEQRDSAMYRCASSLSNRGGQPQHFGDGTRLSIL.

This chain uses TRBV20-1 with TRBJ1-5, with D possibly being TRBD1 (6 bases). The germline gives CDR1 DFQATT, CDR2 SNEGSKA (reference sequence). This CDR3 has 17 amino acids. V was trimmed by 0 bases and J by 0 bases, leaving 15 bases between them. This CDR3 is CSARDEVQGFSNQPQHF. Here the CDR3 DNA reads TGCAGTGCTAGAGATGAAGTCCAGGGGTTTAGCAATCAGCCCCAGCATTTT.

The chain combines TRBV30 with TRBJ1-2, with D unclear. This CDR3 has 14 residues. The germline V gene encodes CDR1 GTSNPN and CDR2 SVGIG (reference sequence). Trimming removed 2 bases from V and 2 bases from J, with 12 bases in between. The CDR3 loop reads CAWSPQHNNYGYTF. DNA of the CDR3: TGTGCCTGGAGTCCACAGCACAACAACTATGGCTACACCTTC.

J is TRBJ1-2 and V is TRBV5-1, with D uncertain. In germline, CDR1 is SGHRS, CDR2 YFSETQ. The CDR3 spans 12 residues. The V end was cut by 8 bases, the J end by 5 bases, with 13 bases between. The chain's CDR3 is CASSVGLYGYTF. The CDR3 bases are TGCGCCAGTAGCGTCGGACTGTATGGCTACACCTTC.

In its sample, this clonotype was seen a few times. The chain carries TRBV29-1 and TRBJ2-4; possibly TRBD1 for D (6 bases). The J call may be faulty, since TRBJ2-7 better matches the DNA end. There are 13 residues in the CDR3. Germline assignment: CDR1 SQVTM and CDR2 ANQGSEA. The CDR3 nucleotides are TGCAGCGTTGAAAGTACAGGGAGACACGAGCAGTACTTC. Translation: CSVESTGRHEQYF.